This T cell receptor beta chain was sequenced for a study of OX40 agonist ivuxolimab in advanced cancers. In the study overall: Treatment received earlier with anti-PD-1, anti-PD-L1 or anti-CTLA-4 agents was allowed, and under 50% had some. Two patients with cutaneous melanoma and one with hepatocellular carcinoma, three in total, showed partial responses.

Profiled with immunoSEQ multiplex PCR; TCRdb holds only in-frame clones, not every one. The data hold under 95,000 clones, with roughly 84% observed a single time. The CDR3 is 15 amino acids. Looked up from germline, CDR1 is SGHVS and CDR2 is FNYEAQ. Trimming shortened V by 6 bases and J by 5 bases, and 19 bases separated the two germline ends. General study points: Relative to CD4+, CD8+ T cells held more expanded clones on average. Partial responders at 0.1-3.0 mg/kg had among the lowest clonal expansion.

Details on this clone: Its antigen is undetermined.

The sequences come from CD4+ or CD8+ T cells sorted from blood, collected in a trial of the OX40 agonist ivuxolimab. This sequence joins TRBV7-6 and TRBJ1-1, with D unresolved. This clonotype originated in an adult with an advanced solid tumor such as melanoma, head and neck, liver or kidney cancer. Here the CDR3 reads CASRVIAGSLTEAFF. CDR3 nucleotide sequence: TGTGCCAGCAGGGTAATAGCGGGCAGTTTGACTGAAGCTTTCTTT.